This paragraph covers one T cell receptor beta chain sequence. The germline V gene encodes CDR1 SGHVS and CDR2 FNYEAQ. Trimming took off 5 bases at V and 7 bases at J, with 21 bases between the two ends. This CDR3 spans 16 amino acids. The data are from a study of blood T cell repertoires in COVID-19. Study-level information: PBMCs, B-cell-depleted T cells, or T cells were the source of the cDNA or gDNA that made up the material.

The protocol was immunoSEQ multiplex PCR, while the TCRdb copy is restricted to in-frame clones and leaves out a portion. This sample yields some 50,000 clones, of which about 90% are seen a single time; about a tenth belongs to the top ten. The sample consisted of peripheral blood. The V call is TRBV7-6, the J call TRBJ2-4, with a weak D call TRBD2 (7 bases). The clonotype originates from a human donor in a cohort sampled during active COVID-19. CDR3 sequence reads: CASSPQIRGGRNIQYF. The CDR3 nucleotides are TGTGCCAGCAGCCCCCAGATTAGGGGGGGGAGGAACATTCAGTACTTC.